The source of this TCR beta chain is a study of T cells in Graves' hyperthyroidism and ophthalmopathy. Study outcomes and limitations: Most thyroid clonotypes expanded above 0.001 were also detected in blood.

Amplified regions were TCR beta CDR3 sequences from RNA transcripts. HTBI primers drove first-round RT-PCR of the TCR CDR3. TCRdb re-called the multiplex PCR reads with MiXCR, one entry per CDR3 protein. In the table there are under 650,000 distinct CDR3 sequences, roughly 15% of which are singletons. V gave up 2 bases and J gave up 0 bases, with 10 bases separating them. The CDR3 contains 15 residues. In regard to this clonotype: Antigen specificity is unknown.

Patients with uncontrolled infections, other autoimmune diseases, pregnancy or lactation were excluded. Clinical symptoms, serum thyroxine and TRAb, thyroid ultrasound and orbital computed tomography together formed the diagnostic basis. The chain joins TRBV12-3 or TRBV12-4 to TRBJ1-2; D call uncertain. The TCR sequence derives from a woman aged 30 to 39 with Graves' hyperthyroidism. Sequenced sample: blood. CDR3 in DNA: TGTGCCAGCAGTTTACACGGCGAAACTAACTATGGCTACACCTTC. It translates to CASSLHGETNYGYTF.